Here is one TCR beta chain with its context. Authors' analysis steps: Reference gene primer amplification gave estimated nucleated cell counts. This table comes from immunoSEQ multiplex PCR, and its TCRdb copy is limited to in-frame clones, with some not included. The V and J calls and the clone size are those of that table, but D and trimming were determined from the DNA. Among 210,000 or so clones listed, over 70% were seen once. In germline, CDR1 is SGHAT, CDR2 FQNNGV. The V end lost 0 bases, the J end lost 4 bases, and 15 bases lay between the germline ends. This CDR3 contains 16 residues. This entry belongs to a study of blood T cell repertoires in COVID-19. Whole-study context: Acute-phase and convalescent COVID-19 samples originated in the United States, Italy and Spain.

The sequencing sample was made of peripheral blood. This sequence originates from a man aged 50 or older with active or convalescent COVID-19. The chain employs TRBV11-2 and TRBJ1-1; possible D gene TRBD1, 5 bases. CDR3 nucleotide sequence: TGTGCCAGCAGCTTAGATTTATCAGGGTTGGGCACTGAAGCTTTCTTT. Protein sequence: CASSLDLSGLGTEAFF.